These 27 T cell receptor beta chains came from one sample sequenced in a study of OX40 agonist ivuxolimab in advanced cancers. Method: immunoSEQ multiplex PCR; TCRdb's copy keeps in-frame clones and lacks some. The data show 100,000 or so clones, with under 85% seen just once and 3.5% to 4% held by the top ten. The sample in question was CD4+ or CD8+ T cells sorted from blood, obtained in a trial of the OX40 agonist ivuxolimab. These TCRs come from an adult with an advanced solid tumor such as melanoma, head and neck, liver or kidney cancer.

The V gene is TRBV19, the J gene TRBJ2-7; D may be TRBD1 or TRBD2 (6 bases each). The CDR3 contains 14 residues. The V end was cut by 3 bases, the J end by 3 bases, with 12 bases between. Per germline, CDR1 LNHDA and CDR2 SQIVND (reference sequence). The CDR3 spells CASSMVGGGYEQYF. As DNA, the CDR3 is TGTGCCAGTAGTATGGTGGGGGGCGGCTACGAGCAGTACTTC.

This clone occurred once. V gene TRBV6-7 combines with J gene TRBJ2-7, with D possibly TRBD1 on 6 matching bases. TRBV6-7 counts as an open reading frame of uncertain function. Trimming took off 6 bases at V and 6 bases at J, with 30 bases between the two ends. This CDR3 is 18 amino acids long. This CDR3 reads CASSGQTGTGTAAREQYF. CDR3 nucleotide sequence: TGTGCCAGCAGCGGACAGACGGGTACGGGTACTGCGGCGCGCGAGCAGTACTTC.

J is TRBJ1-5 and V is TRBV7-2, with unresolved D. Per germline, CDR1 SGHTA and CDR2 FQGNSA. The germline V and J ends were trimmed by 1 base and 6 bases, with 10 bases remaining between them. There are 14 residues in the CDR3. CDR3 sequence: CASSLVPGGQPQHF. DNA for the CDR3: TGTGCCAGCAGCTTAGTCCCGGGAGGTCAGCCCCAGCATTTT.

Only one count was recorded for this clone. The rearrangement links TRBV5-8 to TRBJ1-2, with D hard to call. Trimming removed 0 bases from V and 0 bases from J, with 15 bases in between. The CDR3 has 17 residues. CDR1 and CDR2 (germline): SGHTS, YDEGEE. CDR3 residues: CASSLESGPLTNYGYTF. The CDR3 DNA is TGTGCCAGCAGCTTGGAGTCAGGACCCTTAACTAACTATGGCTACACCTTC. Filled out from reference TRBV5-8 and TRBJ1-2, the complete variable domain reads EAGVTQSPTHLIKTRGQQATLRCSPISGHTSVYWYQQALGLGLQFLLWYDEGEERNRGNFPPRFSGRQFPNYSSELNVNALELEDSALYLCASSLESGPLTNYGYTFGSGTRLTVV.

The V call is TRBV20-1, the J call TRBJ2-7; no definite D call. The CDR3 totals 11 residues. Germline lookup yields CDR1 DFQATT and CDR2 SNEGSKA (reference sequence). The V end was cut by 4 bases, the J end by 4 bases, with 8 bases between. The CDR3: CSAMGPYEQYF. The CDR3, as DNA: TGCAGTGCTATGGGCCCTTACGAGCAGTACTTC.

The V call is TRBV27, the J call TRBJ2-3; 11 bases match TRBD2. The trim removed 6 bases at V and 2 bases at J, leaving 7 bases unmatched. The germline V gene has CDR1 MNHEY and CDR2 SMNVEV (reference sequence). CDR3 length: 16 amino acids. CDR3 region: CASRRLAGWSTDTQYF. The DNA for the CDR3 is TGTGCCAGCAGACGACTAGCGGGATGGTCCACAGATACGCAGTATTTT.

The CDR3 DNA reads TGTGCCAGCAGCTACAGGGGGCACGTCGGTGAAGCTTTCTTT. Translated: CASSYRGHVGEAFF. J is TRBJ1-1 and V is TRBV6-5; 9 nucleotides match TRBD1. The CDR3 totals 14 residues. The germline V gene has CDR1 MNHEY and CDR2 SVGAGI. V lost 6 bases and J lost 7; bases outside the gene matches: 9.

V is TRBV10-3 and J is TRBJ2-7; the D gene is possibly TRBD2 (6 bases). CDR1 ENHRY and CDR2 SYGVKD come from the germline V gene. Trimming pared 11 bases from V and 1 base from J, leaving 18 bases between. The CDR3 extends over 14 amino acids. CDR3 in DNA: TGTGCCTCCCGGGCGGACGGGAGTTCCTACGAGCAGTACTTC. It specifies CASRADGSSYEQYF.

This clone was observed a handful of times. The chain combines TRBV20-1 with TRBJ2-1; D remains ambiguous. The V gene's germline CDR1 is DFQATT and CDR2 SNEGSKA (reference sequence). Trimming cost V 6 bases and J 5 bases, with 8 bases left between them. The CDR3 loop spans 11 amino acids. In DNA form, the CDR3 reads TGCAGTGCGACGCGAGACAATGAGCAGTTCTTC. Its translation: CSATRDNEQFF.

The chain couples TRBV5-1 to TRBJ2-1, with 8 bases that match TRBD2. This CDR3 region has 21 residues. Germline loops: CDR1 SGHRS, CDR2 YFSETQ. Germline trimming cut 6 bases from V and 4 bases from J; bases unmatched to any gene: 27. CDR3 sequence (DNA): TGCGCCAGCACGAGCTTGTCCGGTCTAGCGGGCATCGCCGGTTCATACAATGAGCAGTTCTTC. Amino acid sequence: CASTSLSGLAGIAGSYNEQFF.

This chain connects TRBV7-3 to TRBJ1-1; D is undetermined. Trimming cost V 2 bases and J 0 bases, with 4 bases left between them. The germline gives CDR1 SGHTA, CDR2 FQGTGA. CDR3 length equals 13 residues. This CDR3 reads CASSLHVNTEAFF. Here the CDR3 DNA reads TGTGCCAGCAGCTTACACGTGAACACTGAAGCTTTCTTT.

The V gene is TRBV27, the J gene TRBJ2-7, with D perhaps matching TRBD1 (6 bases). Germline CDR1 and CDR2: MNHEY and SMNVEV (reference sequence). The CDR3 covers 11 residues. CDR3 sequence (DNA): TGTGCGGTAAGGGACACCTACGAGCAGTACTTC. Translating it yields CAVRDTYEQYF.

The CDR3 nucleotides read TGTGCCAGCAGCTTGGCAGGCGATTGGGGTGGGCACGAGCAGTACTTC. Translated: CASSLAGDWGGHEQYF. This sequence joins TRBV5-6 and TRBJ2-7; D is uncertain. Germline lookup yields CDR1 SGHDT and CDR2 YYEEEE. The length of the CDR3 is 16 residues. The V end was cut by 0 bases, the J end by 5 bases, with 18 bases between.

The V gene is TRBV28, the J gene TRBJ2-7, with D perhaps being TRBD1 or TRBD2 (5 bases each). Germline loops: CDR1 MDHEN, CDR2 SYDVKM. This CDR3 has 14 amino acids. V was cut by 3 bases and J by 6 bases, with 15 bases left in between. Here the CDR3 DNA reads TGTGCCAGCAGTTTGCCGGGGCCGTTCCTCGAGCAGTACTTC. This codes for CASSLPGPFLEQYF.

The chain couples TRBV7-2 to TRBJ2-7; 9 bases fit TRBD1. V lost 3 bases and J lost 5; bases outside the gene matches: 14. Germline CDR1 reads SGHTA; CDR2 reads FQGNSA. The CDR3 loop spans 17 amino acids. The CDR3, as DNA: TGTGCCAGCAGCTTGGCCTGGGACAGGGTCGTAAGAAACGAGCAGTACTTC. This encodes CASSLAWDRVVRNEQYF.

CDR3 DNA sequence: TGTGCCAGCACCTCAAAAGGGGCAGTTGGGGATGAGCAGTTCTTC. Translation: CASTSKGAVGDEQFF. The rearrangement joins TRBV19 to TRBJ2-1; tentative D call: TRBD1 (5 bases). This CDR3 spans 15 amino acids. Trimming left V 9 bases short and J 8 bases short, with 23 bases between. Germline-derived CDR1 and CDR2 are LNHDA and SQIVND (reference sequence).

The chain uses TRBV25-1 and TRBJ2-2; D may be TRBD1 (5 bases). The ends were cut back, 3 bases at V and 0 bases at J, with 11 bases in the middle. This CDR3 has 16 residues. In germline, CDR1 is MGHDK, CDR2 SYGVNS. DNA for the CDR3: TGTGCCAGCAGTGAGTTCGACAGTGCGAACACCGGGGAGCTGTTTTTT. Translation gives CASSEFDSANTGELFF.

The chain joins TRBV4-2 to TRBJ2-2; the D call may be TRBD1 or TRBD2 (5 bases each). Trimming pared 0 bases from V and 7 bases from J, leaving 9 bases between. Looked up from germline, CDR1 is LGHNA and CDR2 is YNFKEQ. The CDR3 extends over 14 amino acids. CDR3 DNA: TGTGCCAGCAGCCAAGACAGGGCGGGCGGGGAGCTGTTTTTT. As protein: CASSQDRAGGELFF.

The genes are TRBV6-1 and TRBJ2-3, with D possibly called TRBD1 or TRBD2 (5 bases each). Germline CDR1 reads MNHNS; CDR2 reads SASEGT. The CDR3 has 10 residues. V was cut by 7 bases and J by 9 bases, with 8 bases left in between. CDR3 region: CASTWGTQYF. CDR3 coding DNA: TGTGCCAGCACGTGGGGGACGCAGTATTTT.

The chain has TRBV11-3 and TRBJ2-7, with D perhaps being TRBD1 or TRBD2 (6 bases each). V was cut by 3 bases and J by 2 bases, with 14 bases left in between. Germline CDR1 reads SGHNT; CDR2 reads YENEEA. The CDR3 is 15 residues long. The CDR3 reads CASSFEGGFAYEQYF. DNA for the CDR3: TGTGCCAGCAGCTTTGAGGGGGGATTTGCCTACGAGCAGTACTTC.

The table lists this clone with a few counts. The chain employs TRBV27 and TRBJ2-2; unclear D gene. CDR1 is MNHEY, CDR2 SMNVEV, per germline (reference sequence). The germline V and J ends were trimmed by 0 bases and 3 bases, with 2 bases remaining between them. The CDR3 consists of 13 residues. The CDR3 region is CASSLSDTGELFF. CDR3 bases: TGTGCCAGCAGTTTATCAGACACCGGGGAGCTGTTTTTT.

This clone was recorded only once. The chain is built from TRBV5-4 and TRBJ1-4; tentatively, D is TRBD1 (5 bases). Germline CDR1 SGHNT, CDR2 YYREEE (reference sequence). CDR3 length: 14 residues. Deletions cut 4 bases from V and 0 bases from J, with 7 bases between. This chain's CDR3 is CASSTGATNEKLFF. The CDR3 nucleotides are TGTGCCAGCAGCACGGGGGCAACTAATGAAAAACTGTTTTTT.

V is TRBV13 and J is TRBJ1-1, with D perhaps matching TRBD1 (6 bases). The CDR3 is 16 residues long. V was clipped by 4 bases and J by 6 bases, with 21 bases between them. Germline CDR1 is PRHDT and CDR2 is FYEKMQ (reference sequence). CDR3 DNA: TGTGCCAGCAGCTCATCTCTAAGGCAGGGGAGATCTGAAGCTTTCTTT. Translated, it gives CASSSSLRQGRSEAFF.

This chain connects TRBV11-1 to TRBJ2-7; D gene uncertain. The CDR3 covers 14 residues. Germline assignment: CDR1 SGHAT and CDR2 FQDESV (reference sequence). V was clipped by 5 bases and J by 0 bases, with 11 bases between them. The CDR3 spells CASSPSISSYEQYF. Written as DNA, the CDR3 is TGTGCCAGCAGCCCCAGCATTAGCTCCTACGAGCAGTACTTC.

The chain combines TRBV7-9 with TRBJ2-1; 13 nucleotides match TRBD2. Germline V gives CDR1 SEHNR, CDR2 FQNEAQ (reference sequence). CDR3 length equals 16 residues. V shed 5 bases, J shed 7 bases, and the junction held 8 bases outside the gene matches. The chain's CDR3 is CASSPRLAGGGNEQFF. CDR3 coding DNA: TGTGCCAGCAGCCCCCGACTAGCGGGAGGTGGAAATGAGCAGTTCTTC.

This clone was picked up one time. The chain recombines TRBV7-9 with TRBJ1-2; 10 bases line up with TRBD1. The CDR3 has 17 residues. Germline loops: CDR1 SEHNR, CDR2 FQNEAQ (reference sequence). V gave up 4 bases and J gave up 3 bases; unmatched junction bases: 11. The CDR3 spells CASSSEAGQGFYYGYTF. The CDR3 DNA reads TGTGCCAGCAGCTCTGAGGCGGGACAGGGGTTTTACTATGGCTACACCTTC.

The chain recombines TRBV6-5 with TRBJ2-2; 7 bases map to TRBD1. J was trimmed by 0 bases and V by 5 bases; bases with no gene match: 0. Germline CDR1 reads MNHEY; CDR2 reads SVGAGI. This CDR3 region has 14 residues. CDR3 region: CASSGQANTGELFF. The CDR3 DNA sequence: TGTGCCAGCAGTGGACAGGCGAACACCGGGGAGCTGTTTTTT.